A selection of T cell receptor beta chains follows, all from one sample in a study of cytomegalovirus exposure and HLA in healthy donors. Clones were sequenced by immunoSEQ multiplex PCR, and TCRdb holds only the in-frame ones, with some missing. The sample has 300,000 to 350,000 clones; roughly 90% are singletons. Sample: PBMCs. Receptors were obtained from a man aged 25-45 years in good health and CMV-seronegative. Each CDR3 is given with its conserved first and last residue. Each record gives: V gene, J gene, D gene, clone size, CDR3 protein, CDR3 DNA. D genes are given only for firm matches. Only some rows state a clone size, as once, few, many or a class for expanded clones.

TRBV19	TRBJ2-5	.	.	CASRTSGPQQGTQYF	TGTGCCAGTAGGACTAGTGGGCCCCAACAAGGGACCCAGTACTTC
TRBV19	TRBJ1-2	.	.	CASRHREYYGYTF	TGTGCCAGTAGACACAGGGAATACTATGGCTACACCTTC
TRBV5-6	TRBJ2-3	TRBD1	.	CASSVGTGSTDTQYF	TGTGCCAGCAGCGTCGGGACAGGGAGCACAGATACGCAGTATTTT
TRBV7-9	TRBJ1-1	.	.	CASSSDRIANTEAFF	TGTGCCAGCAGCTCCGACCGTATAGCCAACACTGAAGCTTTCTTT
TRBV6-1	TRBJ2-3	.	.	CASRDLTDTQYF	TGTGCCAGTAGAGATTTGACAGATACGCAGTATTTT
TRBV7-8	TRBJ2-7	TRBD1	.	CASSSDRVVGEQYF	TGTGCCAGCAGCTCGGACAGGGTGGTGGGTGAGCAGTACTTC
TRBV18	TRBJ1-1	TRBD1	once	CASSPTGPETEAFF	TGTGCCAGCTCACCGACAGGGCCGGAGACTGAAGCTTTCTTT
TRBV2	TRBJ2-6	.	.	CASTRDSPHSGANVLTF	TGTGCCAGCACCCGAGATTCCCCCCACTCTGGGGCCAACGTCCTGACTTTC
TRBV5-6	TRBJ2-7	TRBD1	.	CASSPPGQGFYEQYF	TGTGCCAGCAGCCCCCCGGGACAGGGATTCTACGAGCAGTACTTC
TRBV4-3	TRBJ2-7	.	.	CASSQDTGPFYEQYF	TGCGCCAGCAGCCAAGATACAGGGCCTTTTTACGAGCAGTACTTC
TRBV5-4	TRBJ2-2	TRBD1	.	CASSFSLTGTGTSTGELFF	TGTGCCAGCAGCTTCTCCCTGACCGGGACAGGGACTTCCACCGGGGAGCTGTTTTTT
TRBV25-1	TRBJ2-7	TRBD2	.	CASSAFSGGTYEQYF	TGTGCCAGCAGTGCCTTTAGCGGGGGCACCTACGAGCAGTACTTC
TRBV5-8	TRBJ2-3	.	.	CASSPTGSTDTQYF	TGTGCCAGCAGCCCTACAGGGAGCACAGATACGCAGTATTTT
TRBV6-4	TRBJ2-1	TRBD2	.	CASSGLAGGEQFF	TGTGCCAGCAGTGGACTAGCGGGGGGTGAGCAGTTCTTC
TRBV7-6	TRBJ2-7	.	.	CASSFWAGGGEQYF	TGTGCCAGCAGCTTTTGGGCAGGCGGAGGGGAGCAGTACTTC
TRBV7-2	TRBJ2-1	TRBD2	.	CASSLVRTRYYNEQFF	TGTGCCAGCAGCTTAGTGAGGACTAGATACTACAATGAGCAGTTCTTC
TRBV6-5	TRBJ2-5	TRBD1	.	CAAGQGVETQYF	TGTGCCGCCGGACAGGGGGTGGAGACCCAGTACTTC
TRBV7-8	TRBJ1-4	.	.	CASRRLQGATNEKLFF	TGTGCCAGCAGACGACTCCAGGGTGCAACTAATGAAAAACTGTTTTTT
TRBV2	TRBJ2-4	TRBD1	.	CASSEDLDRVAKNIQYF	TGTGCCAGCAGTGAAGATTTGGACAGGGTGGCCAAAAACATTCAGTACTTC
TRBV6-6	TRBJ1-6	.	.	CASTRGANNSPLHF	TGTGCCAGCACCCGGGGGGCCAATAATTCACCCCTCCACTTT
TRBV27	TRBJ1-2	.	.	CASRVDRSPSNYGYTF	TGTGCCAGCAGGGTAGACAGGAGTCCTTCTAACTATGGCTACACCTTC
TRBV19	TRBJ1-1	.	.	CASSMGFQENTEAFF	TGTGCCAGTAGTATGGGTTTTCAGGAGAACACTGAAGCTTTCTTT
TRBV6-1	TRBJ1-5	.	.	CASSEASSGNQPQHF	TGTGCCAGCAGTGAAGCGTCCTCGGGCAATCAGCCCCAGCATTTT
TRBV5-1	TRBJ1-4	.	.	CASRDPGKGEKLFF	TGCGCCAGCAGGGACCCCGGGAAAGGTGAAAAACTGTTTTTT
TRBV5-6	TRBJ1-2	TRBD1	.	CASGPQGLDGYTF	TGTGCCAGTGGTCCACAGGGGTTGGATGGCTACACCTTC
TRBV7-2	TRBJ1-4	.	.	CASSRRVGDFMGKLFF	TGTGCCAGCAGCAGAAGGGTAGGGGACTTCATGGGGAAACTGTTTTTT
TRBV18	TRBJ2-3	.	.	CASSLTAGTDTQYF	TGTGCCAGCTCCCTTACCGCAGGAACAGATACGCAGTATTTT
TRBV23-1	TRBJ1-1	.	.	CASRLAGGANTEAFF	TGCGCCAGCAGGCTCGCTGGGGGGGCGAACACTGAAGCTTTCTTT
TRBV7-8	TRBJ2-5	.	.	CASSLNPTAFGTQYF	TGTGCCAGCAGCTTAAACCCGACAGCTTTTGGGACCCAGTACTTC